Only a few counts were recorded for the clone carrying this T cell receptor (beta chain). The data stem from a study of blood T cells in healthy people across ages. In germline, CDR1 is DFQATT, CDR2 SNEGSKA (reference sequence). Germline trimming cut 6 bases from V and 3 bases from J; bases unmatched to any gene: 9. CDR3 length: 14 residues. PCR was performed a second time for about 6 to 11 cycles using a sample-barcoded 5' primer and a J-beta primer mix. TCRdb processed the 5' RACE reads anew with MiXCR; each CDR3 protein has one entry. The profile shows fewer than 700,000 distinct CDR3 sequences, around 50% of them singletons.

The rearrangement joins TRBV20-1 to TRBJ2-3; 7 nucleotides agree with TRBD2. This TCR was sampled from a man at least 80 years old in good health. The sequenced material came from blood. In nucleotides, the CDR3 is TGCAGTGCCCCCTCCAGCGGGACGACAGATACGCAGTATTTT. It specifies CSAPSSGTTDTQYF.